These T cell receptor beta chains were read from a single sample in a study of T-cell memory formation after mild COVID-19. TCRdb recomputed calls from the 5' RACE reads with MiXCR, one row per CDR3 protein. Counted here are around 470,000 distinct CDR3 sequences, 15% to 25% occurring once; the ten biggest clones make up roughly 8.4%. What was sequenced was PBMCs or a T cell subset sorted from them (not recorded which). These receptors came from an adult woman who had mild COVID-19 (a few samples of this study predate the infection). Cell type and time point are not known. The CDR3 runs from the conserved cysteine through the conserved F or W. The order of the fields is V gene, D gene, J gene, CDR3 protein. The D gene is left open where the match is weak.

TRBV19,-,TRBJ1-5,CASRAGVASNQPQHF
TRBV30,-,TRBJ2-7,CAWSDSTGGFYEQYF
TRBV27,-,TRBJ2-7,CASSLSAYSPYEQYF
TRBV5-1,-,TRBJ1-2,CASSGDGYGYTF
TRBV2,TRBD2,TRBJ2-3,CASGRPAGGTDTQYF
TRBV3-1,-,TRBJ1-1,CASSPIFGTRNTEAFF
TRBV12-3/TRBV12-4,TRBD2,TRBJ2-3,CASRGRRGAGDPLEDTQYF
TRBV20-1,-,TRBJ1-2,CSARDRSSYGYTF
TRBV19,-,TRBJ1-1,CASSIGSGTYMNTEAFF
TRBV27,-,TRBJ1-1,CASSFQPGVSAEAFF
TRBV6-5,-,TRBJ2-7,CASRSTGGYEQYF
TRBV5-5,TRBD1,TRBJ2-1,CASSLGGGYSPLYNEQFF
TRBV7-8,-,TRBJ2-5,CASSPTHAQRGLKETQYF
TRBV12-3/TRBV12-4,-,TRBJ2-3,CASSVYGDRWDTQYF
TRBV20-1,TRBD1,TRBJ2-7,CSARVAGGPYEQYF
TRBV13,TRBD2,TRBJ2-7,CASSLTSGRARETYEQYF
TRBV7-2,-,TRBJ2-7,CASSLALGLDRAYEQYF
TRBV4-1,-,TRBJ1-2,CASSQAARSFVEFDGYTF
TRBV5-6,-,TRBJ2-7,CASSLDSTREYEQYF
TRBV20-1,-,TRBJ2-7,CSATRGGSTYEQYF